Sequencing of this T cell receptor (beta chain) was carried out in a study of blood T cells in healthy people across ages. Regarding the study as a whole: Unsorted PBMCs prevented conclusive naive versus antigen-experienced comparison. Observed TCR beta diversity showed a strong correlation with the percentage of naive T cells as measured by flow cytometry.

Germline lookup yields CDR1 SGHVS and CDR2 FNYEAQ. The CDR3 extends over 14 amino acids. Then a second PCR, running about 6 to 12 cycles, was carried out with a sample-barcoded 5' primer and a J-beta primer mix. TCRdb recomputed calls from the 5' RACE reads with MiXCR, one row per CDR3 protein. The table has over 1,500,000 distinct CDR3 sequences, roughly 43% seen once. As concerns this clonotype: Its target is unknown.

V usage is TRBV7-6 and J usage is TRBJ2-5; maybe TRBD2 (5 bases). The better agreement between TRBJ2-7 and the DNA end casts doubt on the J call. The source is a human donor in good health. Input material: blood. CDR3: CASSLAAGSGEQYF. DNA for the CDR3: TGTGCCAGCAGCTTAGCCGCGGGTTCCGGCGAGCAGTACTTC.